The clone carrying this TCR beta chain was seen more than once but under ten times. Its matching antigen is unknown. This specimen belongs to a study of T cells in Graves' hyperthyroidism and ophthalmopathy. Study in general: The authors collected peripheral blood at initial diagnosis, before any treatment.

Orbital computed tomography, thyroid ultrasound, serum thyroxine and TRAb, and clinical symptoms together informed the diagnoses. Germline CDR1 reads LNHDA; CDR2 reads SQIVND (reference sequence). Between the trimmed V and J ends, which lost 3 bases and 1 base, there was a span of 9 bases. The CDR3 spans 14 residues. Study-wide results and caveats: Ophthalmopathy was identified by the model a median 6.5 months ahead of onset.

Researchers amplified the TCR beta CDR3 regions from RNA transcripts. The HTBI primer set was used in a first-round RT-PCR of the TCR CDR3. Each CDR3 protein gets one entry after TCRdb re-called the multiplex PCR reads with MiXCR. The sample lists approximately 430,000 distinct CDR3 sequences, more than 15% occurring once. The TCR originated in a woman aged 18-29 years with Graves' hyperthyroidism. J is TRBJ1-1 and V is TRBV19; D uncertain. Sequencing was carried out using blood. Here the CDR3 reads CASSMLRGNTEAFF. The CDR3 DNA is TGTGCCAGTAGTATGCTACGGGGGAACACTGAAGCTTTCTTT.